The clone carrying this TCR beta chain was counted between two and nine times. What it binds is not known. TCRdb processed the 5' RACE reads anew with MiXCR; each CDR3 protein has one entry. The sample includes 450,000 to 600,000 distinct CDR3 sequences, 13% of them seen just once. This record comes from a study of T cells after yellow fever vaccination. Study-level background: Each low-cell-number fraction was prepared by means of SMART-Seq v4 Ultra Low Input. Study-level points and caveats: Once the booster was given, most primary-vaccination clones reappeared, at around 95% for CD4 and roughly 90% for CD8.

CDR3 length equals 11 residues. Trimming stripped 2 bases from V and 9 bases from J, with 8 bases between. Germline assignment: CDR1 MNHEY and CDR2 SMNVEV (reference sequence). Sequences were derived from PBMCs, sampled on the day of the yellow fever booster vaccination. The receptor was isolated from a young man who received the YFV17D yellow fever vaccine. The chain is built from TRBV27 and TRBJ2-7; no clear D gene. In DNA, the CDR3 is TGTGCCAGCAGTTTAGGGCCAAGGCAGTACTTC. It encodes CASSLGPRQYF.